This T cell receptor beta chain was recovered during a study of blood T cell repertoires in COVID-19 (dated by TCRdb to 2018 to 2020). Broadly, across the study: Collaborator samples came from the United States, Italy and Spain and covered acute and convalescent phases of COVID-19. The samples were drawn from two sources: the first 160 participants of the ongoing ImmuneRACE study, and 950 to 1,500 subjects contributed by 6 global collaborators. Deeply sampled blood TCRbeta repertoires from subjects exposed to, actively infected with, or recovered from COVID-19 were included in the dataset. The material from the prospective study consisted of cDNA or gDNA derived from T cells, B-cell-depleted T cells, or PBMCs. Where HLA class I and class II types were available, the types were taken from metadata supplied by the sample provider, not from assay-based typing. A de-identified subject ID, COVID-19 status, age in years and sex were almost always included in the sample metadata. The repertoires were released in a freely available public database intended as a resource for research on the immune response to SARS-CoV-2. General findings and caveats noted by the study authors: How much clinical and demographic metadata was included differed by source and by participant, and the metadata was provided uncurated.

The immunoSEQ Assay, a bias-controlled multiplex PCR, was used to amplify TCRbeta CDR3 regions from genomic DNA. Under the source paper's analysis protocol: The number of nucleated cells in each sample was estimated by amplification of reference gene primers within the assay. To quantify the absolute abundance of each unique TCRbeta CDR3 rearrangement, sequence reads were collapsed and filtered. For each sample, productive Simpson clonality was calculated as the square root of Simpson's diversity index over productive rearrangements. TCRdb obtained this table from immuneACCESS and retained in-frame rearrangements with V and J assigned. These tables miss some clones; where compared with another copy, unresolved V genes account for less than half of the shortfall, and the remainder is unexplained. V, J and clone size derive from that table, while D and trimming were established from the DNA sequence. This sample gives some 340,000 clones in total; 75% to 90% of them show up just once. Clones ranked in the top ten supply about 5% of the sample.

The CDR3 runs 15 amino acids, cysteine and phenylalanine included. Of the read, only the CDR3 DNA is kept; its 45 bases are in frame from base 1. At the junction V is shortened by 6 bases and J by 4 bases, with 18 bases in between. Per the germline V gene, SGHVS is the CDR1 and FQNEAQ is the CDR2. Points on this clone: Its antigen is currently not known. Per-base qualities were not stored, and no clone one base away is much larger.

In the prospective study, participants were about 18 to 89 years old, resided in approximately 25 geographic areas of the United States, and were enrolled through a virtual design. Cohort assignment in the prospective study relied on participant-reported clinical history from a screening survey and a study questionnaire. Recovered participants in ImmuneRACE Cohort 3 were defined as having two consecutive negative NP/OP PCR tests, clearance from a healthcare professional, or resolution of symptoms. Each participant in the prospective study had whole blood, serum and a nasopharyngeal or oropharyngeal swab collected by mobile phlebotomists. Participants in the prospective study had the option to provide additional blood draws and questionnaires over a roughly two-month period. Before DNA extraction, prospective study blood samples were shipped either frozen or at room temperature.

The sample taken for sequencing was PBMCs or T cells enriched from blood (not recorded which). This receptor was obtained from a woman aged 50 to 60 who had recovered from COVID-19. The V and J genes are TRBV7-8 and TRBJ1-2; the D gene assignment is ambiguous. The DNA is as follows: TGTGCCAGCAGGGGCCCCGGGGTGCGTGGCTATGGCTACACCTTC. This translates into CASRGPGVRGYGYTF.